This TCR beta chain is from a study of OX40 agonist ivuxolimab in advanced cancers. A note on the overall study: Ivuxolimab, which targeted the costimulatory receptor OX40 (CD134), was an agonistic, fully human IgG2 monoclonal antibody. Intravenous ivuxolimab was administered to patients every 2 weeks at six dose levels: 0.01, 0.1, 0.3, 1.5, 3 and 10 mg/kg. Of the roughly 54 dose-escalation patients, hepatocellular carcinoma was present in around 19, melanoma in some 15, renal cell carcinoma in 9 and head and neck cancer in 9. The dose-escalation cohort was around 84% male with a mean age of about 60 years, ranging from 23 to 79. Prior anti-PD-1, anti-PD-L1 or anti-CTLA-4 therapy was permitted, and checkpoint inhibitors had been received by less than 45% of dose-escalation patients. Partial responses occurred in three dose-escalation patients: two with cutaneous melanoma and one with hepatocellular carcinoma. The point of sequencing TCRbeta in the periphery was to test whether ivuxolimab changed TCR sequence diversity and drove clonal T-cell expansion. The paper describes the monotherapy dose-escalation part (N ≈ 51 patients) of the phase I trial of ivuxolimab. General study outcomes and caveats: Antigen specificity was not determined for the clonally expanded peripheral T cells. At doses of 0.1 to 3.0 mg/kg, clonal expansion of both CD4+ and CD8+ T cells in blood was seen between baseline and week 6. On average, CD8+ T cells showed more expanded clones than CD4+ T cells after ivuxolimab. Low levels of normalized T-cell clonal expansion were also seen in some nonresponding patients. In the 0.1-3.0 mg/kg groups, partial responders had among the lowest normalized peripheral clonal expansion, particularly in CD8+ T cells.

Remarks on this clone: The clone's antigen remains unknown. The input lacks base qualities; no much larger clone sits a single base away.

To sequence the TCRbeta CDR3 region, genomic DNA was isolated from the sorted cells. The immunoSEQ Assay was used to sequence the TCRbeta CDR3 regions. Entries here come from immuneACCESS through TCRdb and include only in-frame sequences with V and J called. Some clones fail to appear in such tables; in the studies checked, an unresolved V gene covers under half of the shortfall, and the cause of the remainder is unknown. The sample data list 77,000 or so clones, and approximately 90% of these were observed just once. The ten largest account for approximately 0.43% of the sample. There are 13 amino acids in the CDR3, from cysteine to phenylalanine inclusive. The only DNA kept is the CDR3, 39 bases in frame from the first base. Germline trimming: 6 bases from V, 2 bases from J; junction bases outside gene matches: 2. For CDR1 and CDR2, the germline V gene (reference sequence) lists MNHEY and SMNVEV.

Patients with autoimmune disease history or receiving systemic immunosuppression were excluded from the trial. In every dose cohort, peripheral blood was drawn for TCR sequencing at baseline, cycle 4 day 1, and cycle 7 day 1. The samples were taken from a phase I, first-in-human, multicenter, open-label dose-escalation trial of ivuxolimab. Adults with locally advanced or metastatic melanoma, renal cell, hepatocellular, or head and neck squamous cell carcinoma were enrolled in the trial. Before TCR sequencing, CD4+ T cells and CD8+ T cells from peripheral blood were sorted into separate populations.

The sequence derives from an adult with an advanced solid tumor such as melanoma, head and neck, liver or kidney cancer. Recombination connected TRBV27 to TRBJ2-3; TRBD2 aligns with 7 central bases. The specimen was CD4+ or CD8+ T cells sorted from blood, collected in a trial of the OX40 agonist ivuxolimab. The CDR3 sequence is CASRRGTTDTQYF. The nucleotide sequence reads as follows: TGTGCCAGCAGGCGGGGGACCACAGATACGCAGTATTTT.